Sequencing of this T cell receptor beta chain was carried out in a study of blood T cell repertoires in COVID-19. Background on the study: From T cells, B-cell-depleted T cells, or PBMCs came the material, which was cDNA or gDNA.

Seattle patients were enrolled during active infection and followed longitudinally. Authors' methods: Amplification of reference gene primers provided the estimated nucleated cell counts. Profiled with immunoSEQ multiplex PCR; TCRdb holds only in-frame clones, not every one. For V, J and clone size, that table is used; D and trimming come from the DNA. The table records about 200,000 clones, around nine tenths of them present only once. CDR3 length: 15 amino acids. Unmatched junction bases numbered 4, after V lost 4 bases and J lost 0 bases. The germline V gene encodes CDR1 SGHNT and CDR2 YYREEE (reference sequence).

This clonotype was obtained from a man aged 50 or older with COVID-19, enrolled during active disease. V usage is TRBV5-4 and J usage is TRBJ1-1; 9 nucleotides align to TRBD1. Input material: peripheral blood. The CDR3 nucleotides are TGTGCCAGCAGCCTAGGGACAGGGCTGAACACTGAAGCTTTCTTT. Encoded protein: CASSLGTGLNTEAFF. The full variable domain, rest sourced from reference TRBV5-4 and TRBJ1-1, is ETGVTQSPTHLIKTRGQQVTLRCSSQSGHNTVSWYQQALGQGPQFIFQYYREEENGRGNFPPRFSGLQFPNYSSELNVNALELDDSALYLCASSLGTGLNTEAFFGQGTRLTVV.